What follows is one T cell receptor beta chain and its context. Its antigen is not identified. This sample is part of a study of vaccination and CD4 T cells after COVID-19. Study context: Spike peptides, overlapping and drawn from SARS-CoV-2, HCoV-NL63, HCoV-OC43 and HCoV-229E, were used to stimulate cells. Control cultures were given a CEFX pool, an HIV-1 Nef pool, or no peptide.

Described treatment: roughly 11-day PBMC culture with coronavirus spike peptide pools or control peptides (ViraFEST assay). PCR tests turned positive between March and December 2020, before US Alpha, Beta and Delta variants. This CDR3 has 14 amino acids. CDR1 and CDR2 (germline): MNHNS, SASEGT. V dropped 4 bases and J dropped 1 base, with 10 bases sitting between them. The Oncomine TCR Beta short-read assay generated sequence data from the DNA of cultured CD4+ T cells. Genomic DNA extraction was carried out from cultured CD4+ T cells. TCRdb redid the calling of the PCR reads with MiXCR, one entry per CDR3 protein. The sample includes 12,000 to 15,000 distinct CDR3 sequences, around 67% of them seen just once.

The source is a human donor who had recovered from COVID-19. J is TRBJ1-1 and V is TRBV6-1, with D tentatively TRBD1 (6 bases). Input material: CD4+ T cells from blood, cultured in vitro. This CDR3 is CASSVSGQNTEAFF. In DNA form, the CDR3 reads TGTGCCAGCAGTGTATCGGGACAGAACACTGAAGCTTTCTTT.